Each of the 26 T cell receptor beta chains below was sequenced from the same sample in a study of blood T cell repertoires in COVID-19 (dated by TCRdb to 2020 to 2022). The protocol used for the library was the immunoSEQ multiplex PCR assay. This immuneACCESS table, as held by TCRdb, lists in-frame sequences with V and J called but not all clones. Of the missing ones, under half trace to an unresolved V gene in checked studies; the others have no known cause. Within this sample are 150,000 or so clones, with about 81% of them counted one time only. Jointly, the top ten make up approximately 10% of the sample. Sequenced: peripheral blood. Source of these receptors: a human donor in a cohort sampled during active COVID-19.

V and J are TRBV7-2 and TRBJ2-7; TRBD2 is a possible D gene (5 bases). The CDR3 length is 14 residues. With 1 base removed from V and 0 bases from J, the gap between germline ends came to 7 bases. In germline, CDR1 is SGHTA, CDR2 FQGNSA. The CDR3 loop is CASSLGRPSYEQYF. The CDR3 nucleotides read TGTGCCAGCAGCTTAGGGAGGCCCTCCTACGAGCAGTACTTC.

V gene TRBV3-1 (or the pseudogene TRBV3-2) combines with J gene TRBJ2-2; D remains unclear. Deletions cut 1 base from V and 2 bases from J, with 11 bases between. Looked up from germline, CDR1 is LGHDT and CDR2 is YNNKEL (reference sequence). The CDR3 runs to 16 residues. DNA of the CDR3: TGTGCCAGCAGCCAAGGGGCGACGGATAACACCGGGGAGCTGTTTTTT. This translates into CASSQGATDNTGELFF.

V is TRBV5-4 and J is TRBJ1-1, with D possibly TRBD1 on 6 matching bases. The CDR3 totals 14 residues. Per the germline V gene, CDR1 is SGHNT and CDR2 is YYREEE (reference sequence). The V end was cut by 4 bases, the J end by 2 bases, with 12 bases between. The CDR3 spells CASSIPGVNTEAFF. The CDR3 coding sequence is TGTGCCAGCAGCATACCAGGGGTAAACACTGAAGCTTTCTTT.

The chain uses TRBV7-9 and TRBJ2-1; D gene uncertain. V lost 4 bases and J 8 bases, leaving 12 bases between the germline ends. Per germline, CDR1 SEHNR and CDR2 FQNEAQ (reference sequence). The CDR3 has 13 amino acids. The CDR3 is CASSSPIGHEQFF. The CDR3 coding sequence is TGTGCCAGCAGCTCTCCAATTGGCCATGAGCAGTTCTTC. The complete variable domain, with remaining parts taken from reference TRBV7-9 and TRBJ2-1, reads DTGVSQNPRHKITKRGQNVTFRCDPISEHNRLYWYRQTLGQGPEFLTYFQNEAQLEKSRLLSDRFSAERPKGSFSTLEIQRTEQGDSAMYLCASSSPIGHEQFFGPGTRLTVL.

The chain links TRBV7-8 to TRBJ1-3, with 9 positions matching TRBD1. The V segment lost 2 bases and the J segment 0 bases; nucleotides outside the gene matches: 5. The germline gives CDR1 SGHVS, CDR2 FQNEAQ. This CDR3 region has 17 residues. The DNA of the CDR3 is TGTGCCAGCAGCTTAAGACAGGGGGGAAACTCTGGAAACACCATATATTTT. Translated, it gives CASSLRQGGNSGNTIYF.

J is TRBJ1-1 and V is TRBV5-4; 9 bases match TRBD1. The J segment lost 1 base and the V segment lost 0 bases, leaving 4 bases of the junction unmatched. Germline V gene sequence: CDR1 SGHNT, CDR2 YYREEE (reference sequence). The CDR3 has 16 amino acids. DNA for the CDR3: TGTGCCAGCAGCTTGGATATGACAGGGGGGAACACTGAAGCTTTCTTT. Translating it yields CASSLDMTGGNTEAFF.

V and J are TRBV6-5 and TRBJ2-5; D might be TRBD2 (7 bases). The germline CDR1 and CDR2 sequences are MNHEY and SVGAGI. The CDR3 spans 15 residues. V lost 9 bases and J lost 5, with 22 bases in between. CDR3 region: CASALRGGFGETQYF. The CDR3 bases are TGTGCCAGTGCATTGAGGGGGGGATTCGGCGAGACCCAGTACTTC.

The chain employs TRBV11-2 and TRBJ1-1; D is perhaps TRBD1 (5 bases). Trimming cost V 0 bases and J 7 bases, with 12 bases left between them. Germline CDR1 is SGHAT and CDR2 is FQNNGV. This CDR3 is 14 amino acids long. CDR3 loop: CASSLDPRVGEAFF. CDR3 coding DNA: TGTGCCAGCAGCTTAGATCCCAGGGTAGGTGAAGCTTTCTTT.

The genes are TRBV4-2 and TRBJ1-3; D is perhaps TRBD1 (5 bases). Germline values: CDR1 LGHNA, CDR2 YNFKEQ. Trimming removed 0 bases from V and 4 bases from J, with 10 bases in between. This CDR3 contains 15 residues. The CDR3 coding sequence is TGTGCCAGCAGCCAAGATAGGTCAGGGGGAAACACCATATATTTT. Translating gives CASSQDRSGGNTIYF.

The genes are TRBV18 and TRBJ1-6; D is perhaps TRBD1 (5 bases). The V gene's germline CDR1 is KGHSH and CDR2 LQKENI. Trimming left V 5 bases short and J 5 bases short, with 10 bases between. CDR3 length equals 14 residues. CDR3 sequence (DNA): TGTGCCAGCTCAGCGGGACGGAATAATTCACCCCTCCACTTT. Amino acid sequence: CASSAGRNNSPLHF.

This clone has a handful of counts. The chain combines TRBV5-1 with TRBJ2-7; D perhaps matches TRBD1 (5 bases). Germline V lookup: CDR1 SGHRS, CDR2 YFSETQ. With 0 bases removed from V and 0 bases from J, the gap between germline ends came to 7 bases. The CDR3 is 14 residues long. CDR3 sequence reads: CASSLGQSSYEQYF. The CDR3 coding sequence is TGCGCCAGCAGCTTGGGACAGAGCTCCTACGAGCAGTACTTC. The full variable domain, completed using reference TRBV5-1 and TRBJ2-7, is KAGVTQTPRYLIKTRGQQVTLSCSPISGHRSVSWYQQTPGQGLQFLFEYFSETQRNKGNFPGRFSGRQFSNSRSEMNVSTLELGDSALYLCASSLGQSSYEQYFGPGTRLTVT.

This clone was picked up one time. This chain uses TRBV20-1 with TRBJ1-4; D is uncertain. CDR3 length: 10 residues. Germline CDR1 and CDR2: DFQATT and SNEGSKA (reference sequence). Trimming took 6 bases from V and 5 from J, leaving 4 bases between them. CDR3 loop: CSAQNEKLFF. The CDR3 bases are TGCAGTGCCCAGAATGAAAAACTGTTTTTT.

The V and J genes are TRBV7-7 and TRBJ2-7; D is ambiguous. Germline assignment: CDR1 SSHAT and CDR2 FNYEAQ (reference sequence). Trimming took off 5 bases at V and 4 bases at J, with 9 bases between the two ends. CDR3 length equals 12 residues. The CDR3 sequence is CASSPNRYEQYF. The CDR3 region has the DNA TGTGCCAGCAGCCCCAATCGGTACGAGCAGTACTTC.

This clone was counted ten times or more. The chain carries TRBV7-2 and TRBJ2-7; the D gene is possibly TRBD1 (6 bases). CDR3 length: 16 amino acids. Germline CDR1 is SGHTA and CDR2 is FQGNSA. Deletions cut 5 bases from V and 0 bases from J, with 17 bases between. As DNA, the CDR3 is TGTGCCAGCAGCCTTGACAGGCCCCTGATCTCCTACGAGCAGTACTTC. This sequence encodes CASSLDRPLISYEQYF.

The J gene is TRBJ1-3, the V gene TRBV3-1 (or the pseudogene TRBV3-2), with D hard to call. The CDR3 is made up of 16 amino acids. Trimming stripped 0 bases from V and 0 bases from J, with 9 bases between. Germline V gene sequence: CDR1 LGHDT, CDR2 YNNKEL (reference sequence). CDR3: CASSQDTRRSGNTIYF. As DNA, the CDR3 is TGTGCCAGCAGCCAAGATACCAGGCGCTCTGGAAACACCATATATTTT.

V is TRBV19 and J is TRBJ1-4; maybe TRBD1 (6 bases). In germline, CDR1 is LNHDA, CDR2 SQIVND (reference sequence). This CDR3 is 14 amino acids long. With 3 bases removed from V and 8 bases from J, the gap between germline ends came to 13 bases. The CDR3 loop reads CASSITGWEEKLFF. CDR3 in DNA: TGTGCCAGTAGTATTACAGGGTGGGAGGAAAAACTGTTTTTT.

The V call is TRBV24-1, the J call TRBJ2-1; 10 bases are a match to TRBD2. V lost 5 bases, J lost 7 bases, and 7 bases stayed unmatched. The CDR3 is 15 amino acids. The germline V gene has CDR1 KGHDR and CDR2 SFDVKD. CDR3 loop: CATSASGREGNEQFF. CDR3 DNA: TGTGCCACCAGTGCCAGCGGGAGGGAGGGTAATGAGCAGTTCTTC.

The CDR3 here is CASSLEGQGLSQPQHF. CDR3 DNA: TGTGCCAGCAGCTTAGAGGGACAGGGGTTAAGTCAGCCCCAGCATTTT. This rearrangement joins TRBV7-8 to TRBJ1-5, with 10 bases fitting TRBD1. V lost 1 base and J lost 6; bases outside the gene matches: 6. Germline V CDR1 and CDR2: SGHVS, FQNEAQ. The CDR3 is 16 amino acids.

This clone was detected once. V is TRBV15 and J is TRBJ2-7; possible D gene TRBD1, 5 bases. Looked up from germline, CDR1 is LNHNV and CDR2 is YYDKDF (reference sequence). The germline V and J ends were trimmed by 8 bases and 1 base, with 9 bases remaining between them. This CDR3 contains 12 residues. The CDR3 nucleotides read TGTGCCACCGGCCAGGGATCCTACGAGCAGTACTTC. Translating gives CATGQGSYEQYF.

A single count supports this clone. The genes are TRBV3-1 (or the pseudogene TRBV3-2) and TRBJ2-7; D remains ambiguous. Between the trimmed V and J ends, which lost 4 bases and 0 bases, there was a span of 10 bases. The germline V gene has CDR1 LGHDT and CDR2 YNNKEL (reference sequence). The CDR3 consists of 14 residues. The CDR3 DNA follows: TGTGCCAGCAGCCCCCAGTTGATCTCCTACGAGCAGTACTTC. Translating gives CASSPQLISYEQYF.

The rearrangement links TRBV24-1 to TRBJ1-3; no definite D call. Germline V lookup: CDR1 KGHDR, CDR2 SFDVKD. The V and J ends lost 4 bases and 2 bases respectively, with 8 bases between them. The CDR3 sequence is 14 residues long. In DNA form, the CDR3 reads TGTGCCACCAGTGAGGCGGGGACTGGAAACACCATATATTTT. Protein: CATSEAGTGNTIYF.

V is TRBV7-9 and J is TRBJ2-5; D perhaps matches TRBD2 (6 bases). CDR3 length: 16 amino acids. Germline V CDR1 and CDR2: SEHNR, FQNEAQ (reference sequence). V lost 3 bases to trimming and J lost 3 bases, with 17 bases between them. In DNA, the CDR3 is TGTGCCAGCAGCTTGTATAGCGGTCCAGCGGAAGAGACCCAGTACTTC. Its protein product is CASSLYSGPAEETQYF.

The chain joins TRBV19 to TRBJ2-7, with D possibly being TRBD1 (5 bases). The CDR3 runs to 15 residues. CDR1 and CDR2 (germline): LNHDA, SQIVND (reference sequence). Deletions cut 4 bases from V and 0 bases from J, with 13 bases between. The CDR3 sequence is CASSSQGSASYEQYF. The DNA of the CDR3 is TGTGCCAGTAGTAGTCAGGGCTCTGCCTCCTACGAGCAGTACTTC.

This chain connects TRBV2 to TRBJ1-6, with D unresolved. Trimming cost V 3 bases and J 9 bases, with 12 bases left between them. CDR3 length equals 14 residues. Germline CDR1 is SNHLY and CDR2 is FYNNEI. The CDR3: CASSEDSGGSPLHF. CDR3 coding DNA: TGTGCCAGCAGTGAGGACTCAGGTGGTTCACCCCTCCACTTT. Full variable domain (rest looked up from reference TRBV2 and TRBJ1-6): EPEVTQTPSHQVTQMGQEVILRCVPISNHLYFYWYRQILGQKVEFLVSFYNNEISEKSEIFDDQFSVERPDGSNFTLKIRSTKLEDSAMYFCASSEDSGGSPLHFGNGTRLTVT.

DNA of the CDR3: TGTGCCAGCAGCTTAGCGGTCAACGGGGGAGGGTCTTCCTACGAGCAGTACTTC. Protein: CASSLAVNGGGSSYEQYF. This rearrangement joins TRBV7-2 to TRBJ2-7; 7 nucleotides line up with TRBD2. Trimming removed 0 bases from V and 1 base from J; junction bases left unmatched: 12. Germline assignment: CDR1 SGHTA and CDR2 FQGNSA. The CDR3 consists of 18 residues.

The chain combines TRBV29-1 with TRBJ2-3, with 8 bases lining up with TRBD2. In germline, CDR1 is SQVTM, CDR2 ANQGSEA. This CDR3 spans 13 amino acids. The CDR3 DNA reads as TGCAGTTCCTTCCGGGGGGGCCGCGATACGCAGTATTTT. It encodes CSSFRGGRDTQYF.